This T cell receptor (beta chain) came from a study of CD8+ T cells in alopecia areata. Overall study findings and caveats: Mouse data revealed clearer TCR sharing than patient data did, a gap possibly tied to HLA. Normal scalp had lower clonality than lesional scalp, with alopecia totalis/universalis lesions showing this most strongly.

Starting from PBMCs, sorting isolated CD4+ and CD8+ T cells. Remarks on this clone: Its target is not known.

Sequencing templates came from extracted RNA that was reverse transcribed into cDNA. Clones were read by immunoSEQ multiplex PCR, and TCRdb kept only the in-frame ones, dropping some. Of more than 95,000 clones listed, over 60% are singletons. Germline assignment: CDR1 SQVTM and CDR2 ANQGSEA. The CDR3 spans 13 residues. The germline V and J ends were trimmed by 7 bases and 6 bases, with 18 bases remaining between them. This chain joins TRBV29-1 and TRBJ1-2, with a possible D match to TRBD1 (5 bases). Sequencing was carried out using CD4+ T cells sorted from blood. The sequence was collected from a human donor in good health. The CDR3 region is CSARTPLRDGYTF. CDR3 DNA sequence: TGCAGCGCCCGAACCCCCCTCAGGGATGGCTACACCTTC.